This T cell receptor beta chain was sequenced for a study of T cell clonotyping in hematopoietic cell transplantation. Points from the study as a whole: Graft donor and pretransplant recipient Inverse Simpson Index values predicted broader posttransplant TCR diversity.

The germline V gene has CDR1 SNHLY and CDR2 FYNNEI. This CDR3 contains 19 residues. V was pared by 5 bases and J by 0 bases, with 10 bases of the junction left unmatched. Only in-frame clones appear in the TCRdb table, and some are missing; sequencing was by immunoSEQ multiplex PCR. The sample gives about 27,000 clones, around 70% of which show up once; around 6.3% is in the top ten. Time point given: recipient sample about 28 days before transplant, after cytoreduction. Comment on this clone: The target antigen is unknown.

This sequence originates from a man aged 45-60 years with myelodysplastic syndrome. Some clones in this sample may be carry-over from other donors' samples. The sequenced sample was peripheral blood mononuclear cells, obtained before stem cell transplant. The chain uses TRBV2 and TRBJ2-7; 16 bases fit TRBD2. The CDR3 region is CASSKAGTSGRVSSYEQYF. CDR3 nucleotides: TGTGCCAGCAGTAAGGCCGGGACTAGCGGGAGGGTGAGCTCCTACGAGCAGTACTTC.